This TCR beta chain was sequenced in a study of OX40 agonist ivuxolimab in advanced cancers. Study-level background: Eligibility admitted prior anti-PD-1, anti-PD-L1 or anti-CTLA-4 therapy; around 41% had some.

V was pared by 3 bases and J by 9 bases, with 9 bases between. The CDR3 length is 11 residues. CDR1 and CDR2 (germline): DFQATT, SNEGSKA (reference sequence). Here immunoSEQ multiplex PCR was the method, and the copy in TCRdb shows in-frame clones only, minus some. Of some 69,000 clones in the sample, about nine tenths are singletons; the top ten hold under 4.5%. Sequenced here: CD4+ or CD8+ T cells sorted from blood, sampled in a trial of the OX40 agonist ivuxolimab. V usage is TRBV20-1 and J usage is TRBJ2-1; no clear D. This receptor was obtained from an adult with an advanced solid tumor such as melanoma, head and neck, liver or kidney cancer. CDR3 in amino acids: CSASRATEQFF. CDR3 DNA sequence: TGCAGTGCTAGTCGAGCGACTGAGCAGTTCTTC.